This passage covers 3 T cell receptor beta chains from one sample sequenced in a study of T-cell memory formation after mild COVID-19. TCRdb passed the 5' RACE reads through MiXCR, listing each CDR3 protein once. This table holds 200,000 to 250,000 distinct CDR3 sequences, roughly 10% found once. Material for sequencing was PBMCs or a T cell subset sorted from them (not recorded which). The receptors derive from a young man who had mild COVID-19 (a few samples of this study predate the infection). Cell type and time point are not known.

Turning to this clonotype: At one end the junction does not follow the germline gene, possibly because of a read error. The chain recombines TRBV7-7 with TRBJ1-1, with D unresolved. Germline V CDR1 and CDR2: SSHAT, FNYEAQ (reference sequence). This CDR3 region has 13 residues. CDR3 sequence (DNA): TGTGCTAGCAGTCTACTGATTAACACTGAAGCTTTCTTT. It encodes CASSLLINTEAFF. Full variable domain (rest looked up from reference TRBV7-7 and TRBJ1-1): GAGVSQSPRYKVTKRGQDVTLRCDPISSHATLYWYQQALGQGPEFLTYFNYEAQPDKSGLPSDRFSAERPEGSISTLTIQRTEQRDSAMYRCASSLLINTEAFFGQGTRLTVV.

This chain uses TRBV12-3 or TRBV12-4 with TRBJ1-5; D gene ambiguous. This CDR3 is 14 amino acids long. Trimming cost V 5 bases and J 1 base, with 9 bases left between them. CDR3 nucleotide sequence: TGTGCCAGCAGTGTTCTGGGGAGCAATCAGCCCCAGCATTTT. Translating it yields CASSVLGSNQPQHF.

This chain joins TRBV7-2 and TRBJ2-4, with 7 nucleotides matching TRBD2. J gave up 2 bases and V 4 bases, and 5 bases lay outside the gene matches. This CDR3 region has 15 residues. CDR1 and CDR2 (germline): SGHTA, FQGNSA. CDR3 sequence: CASSWGGRTKNIQYF. The CDR3 bases are TGTGCCAGCAGCTGGGGGGGAAGGACCAAAAACATTCAGTACTTC.